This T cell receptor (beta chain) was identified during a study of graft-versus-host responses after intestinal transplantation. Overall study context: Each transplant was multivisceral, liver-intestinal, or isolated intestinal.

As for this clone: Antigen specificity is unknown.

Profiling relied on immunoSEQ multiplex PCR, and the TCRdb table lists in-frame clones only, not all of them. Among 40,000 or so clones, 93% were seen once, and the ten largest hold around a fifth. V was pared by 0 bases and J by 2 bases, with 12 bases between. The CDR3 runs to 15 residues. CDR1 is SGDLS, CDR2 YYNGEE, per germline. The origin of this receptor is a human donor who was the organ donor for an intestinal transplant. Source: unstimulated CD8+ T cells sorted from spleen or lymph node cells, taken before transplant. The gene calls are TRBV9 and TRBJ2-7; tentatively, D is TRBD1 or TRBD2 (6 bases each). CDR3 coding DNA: TGTGCCAGCAGCGTAGAGGGGGGAGTCACCTACGAGCAGTACTTC. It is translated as CASSVEGGVTYEQYF. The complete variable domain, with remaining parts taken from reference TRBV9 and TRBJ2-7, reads DSGVTQTPKHLITATGQRVTLRCSPRSGDLSVYWYQQSLDQGLQFLIQYYNGEERAKGNILERFSAQQFPDLHSELNLSSLELGDSALYFCASSVEGGVTYEQYFGPGTRLTVT.